This T cell receptor (beta chain) was retrieved from a study of blood T cell repertoires in COVID-19. Trimming removed 5 bases from V and 1 base from J; junction bases left unmatched: 11. The CDR3 is 17 residues long. Germline CDR1 is SGHNT and CDR2 is YENEEA. Clones were sequenced by immunoSEQ multiplex PCR, and TCRdb holds only the in-frame ones, with some missing. The sample holds under 100,000 clones, about nine tenths seen once. The chain uses TRBV11-3 and TRBJ1-1; TRBD1 matches 9 bases. Sequencing was performed on peripheral blood. The clonotype was recovered from a man aged 50 to 60 with acute or convalescent COVID-19. The CDR3 coding sequence is TGTGCCAGCAGCCCGAACAGGGGGCGAGATGGGAACACTGAAGCTTTCTTT. Its translation: CASSPNRGRDGNTEAFF.